This T cell receptor (beta chain) was captured by sequencing in a study of early T cells in non-severe SARS-CoV-2 infection. Study overall: Unsorted whole-blood RNA was sequenced in bulk, leaving chains unpaired.

Germline V lookup: CDR1 SGHTA, CDR2 FQGNSA. Deletions cut 3 bases from V and 1 base from J, with 10 bases between. CDR3 length equals 14 residues. TCRdb reprocessed the 5' RACE reads with MiXCR, giving one entry per CDR3 protein. Of approximately 52,000 distinct CDR3 sequences in the sample, around 7.5% are singletons; the top ten hold around a tenth. The sample holds many counts of this clonotype. The source of this sequence is an adult who was a healthcare worker with PCR-confirmed SARS-CoV-2 infection or an uninfected control (not recorded which). This rearrangement joins TRBV7-2 to TRBJ2-7; either TRBD1 or TRBD2 may supply D (5 bases each). Sequencing used whole blood. This CDR3 is CASSFRDPSYEQYF. CDR3 sequence (DNA): TGTGCCAGCAGCTTCCGGGACCCATCCTACGAGCAGTACTTC.